This TCR beta chain was identified during a study of radiotherapy plus CTLA-4 blockade in lung cancer. Across the study: With about a third of patients having disease control, objective responses were seen in 15% to 20%. General study results and limits: TCR clones from tumors expanded in blood after radiotherapy plus ipilimumab.

Profiling relied on immunoSEQ multiplex PCR, and the TCRdb table lists in-frame clones only, not all of them. The sample contains tens of thousands of clones, about four fifths of which appear only once. As regards this clone: The antigen remains unidentified.

The receptor's source is a human donor with non-small cell lung cancer who had stable disease on radiotherapy plus ipilimumab. The source material was peripheral blood, sampled from a patient treated with radiotherapy plus ipilimumab.

In DNA, the CDR3 is TGCGCCAGCAGCTTAGGGTCTAACTATGGCTACACCTTC. Translated: CASSLGSNYGYTF. The chain uses TRBV5-1 and TRBJ1-2; no reliable D call. The CDR3 has 13 amino acids. CDR1 and CDR2 from the germline V gene are SGHRS and YFSETQ. V was clipped by 2 bases and J by 0 bases, with 5 bases between them.